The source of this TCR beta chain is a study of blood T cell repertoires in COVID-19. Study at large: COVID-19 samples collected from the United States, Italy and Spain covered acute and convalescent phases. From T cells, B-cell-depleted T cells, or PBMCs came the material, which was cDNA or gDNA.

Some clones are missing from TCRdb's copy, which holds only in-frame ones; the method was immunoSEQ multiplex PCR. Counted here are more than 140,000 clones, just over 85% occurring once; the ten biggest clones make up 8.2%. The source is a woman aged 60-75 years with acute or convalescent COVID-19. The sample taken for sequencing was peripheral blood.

The CDR3 nucleotides read TGTGCCACCAGTGATTATAGCGGACTAGCGGGATATGAGCAGTTCTTC. This codes for CATSDYSGLAGYEQFF. The genes are TRBV24-1 and TRBJ2-1; 12 positions match TRBD2. CDR3 length equals 16 residues. J lost 8 bases, V lost 2 bases, and 6 bases had no gene match. Germline loops: CDR1 KGHDR, CDR2 SFDVKD.